This T cell receptor (beta chain) was recovered during a study of blood T cell repertoires in COVID-19. Some clones are missing from TCRdb's copy, which holds only in-frame ones; the method was immunoSEQ multiplex PCR. The repertoire holds more than 90,000 clones, with 84% as singletons. Germline V CDR1 and CDR2: MGHRA, YSYEKL. The CDR3 consists of 18 residues. Trimming removed 1 base from V and 4 bases from J; junction bases left unmatched: 11. The sequence was collected from a human donor in a cohort sampled during active COVID-19. This rearrangement joins TRBV4-1 to TRBJ1-4, with TRBD1 matching 8 bases. Material: peripheral blood. CDR3 amino acids: CASSQAENRDRFNEKLFF. The CDR3 DNA follows: TGCGCCAGCAGCCAAGCTGAAAACCGGGACAGGTTTAATGAAAAACTGTTTTTT.